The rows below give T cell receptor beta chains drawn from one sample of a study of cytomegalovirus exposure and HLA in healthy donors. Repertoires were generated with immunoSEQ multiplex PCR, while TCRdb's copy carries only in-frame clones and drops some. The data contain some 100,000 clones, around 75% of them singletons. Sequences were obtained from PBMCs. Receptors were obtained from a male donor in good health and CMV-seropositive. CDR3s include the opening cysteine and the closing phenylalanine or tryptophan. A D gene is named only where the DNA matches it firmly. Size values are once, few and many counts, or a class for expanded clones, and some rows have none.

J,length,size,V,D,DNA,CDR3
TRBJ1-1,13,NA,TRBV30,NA,TGTGCCTGGAGTGTCGGGGGGGCCACTGAAGCTTTCTTT,CAWSVGGATEAFF
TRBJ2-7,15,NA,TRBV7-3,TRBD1,TGTGCCAGCAGCGAACAGGGGCGTTGGCCCTACGAGCAGTACTTC,CASSEQGRWPYEQYF
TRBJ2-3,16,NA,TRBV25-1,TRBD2,TGTGCCAGCAGTAATAAGCGGGGGCGCAGCACAGATACGCAGTATTTT,CASSNKRGRSTDTQYF
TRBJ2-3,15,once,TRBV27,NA,TGTGCCAGCCTCGGAACAGGGGACTTCCCAGATACGCAGTATTTT,CASLGTGDFPDTQYF
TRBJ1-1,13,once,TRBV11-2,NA,TGTGCCAGCAGCGTCGGGGTGAACACTGAAGCTTTCTTT,CASSVGVNTEAFF
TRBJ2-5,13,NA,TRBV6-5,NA,TGTGCCAGCAGTATCCAAGGACTTGAGACCCAGTACTTC,CASSIQGLETQYF
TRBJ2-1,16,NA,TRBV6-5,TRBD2,TGTGCCAGCAGTTACTCGACTAGCGAGTCCTACAATGAGCAGTTCTTC,CASSYSTSESYNEQFF
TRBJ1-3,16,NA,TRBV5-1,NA,TGCGCCAGCAGCCTCCGGGTCCAGGGGAGAGGAAACACCATATATTTT,CASSLRVQGRGNTIYF
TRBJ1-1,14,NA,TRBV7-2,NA,TGTGCCAGCAGCGCGATTGACTTGGACACTGAAGCTTTCTTT,CASSAIDLDTEAFF
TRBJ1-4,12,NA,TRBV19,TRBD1,TGTGCCAGTAGTGCAGGGGGTGAAAAACTGTTTTTT,CASSAGGEKLFF
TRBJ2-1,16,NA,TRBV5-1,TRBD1,TGCGCCAGCAGCTTGGGTGGGACAGACACCTACAATGAGCAGTTCTTC,CASSLGGTDTYNEQFF
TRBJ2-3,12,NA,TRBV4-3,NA,TGCGCCAGCAGCCAGCACCGGGATACGCAGTATTTT,CASSQHRDTQYF
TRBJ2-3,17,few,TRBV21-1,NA,TGTGCCAGCAGCATCTGGGACAGGGGATCGGGCACAGATACGCAGTATTTT,CASSIWDRGSGTDTQYF
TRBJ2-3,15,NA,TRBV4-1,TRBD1,TGCGCCAGCAGCCCTTCGGGACAGGGGGCGAATACGCAGTATTTT,CASSPSGQGANTQYF
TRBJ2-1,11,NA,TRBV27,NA,TGTGCCAGCAGTTTTAACTATGAGCAGTTCTTC,CASSFNYEQFF
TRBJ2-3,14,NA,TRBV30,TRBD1,TGTGCCTGGAGTGTTGGAACAGGGGCGGATACGCAGTATTTT,CAWSVGTGADTQYF
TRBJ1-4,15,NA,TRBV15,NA,TGTGCCACCAGCACCGCGGGGGGGGCGTATGAAAAACTGTTTTTT,CATSTAGGAYEKLFF
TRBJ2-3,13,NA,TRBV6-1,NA,TGTGCCAGCAGGGGAAGCGGGCCAGATACGCAGTATTTT,CASRGSGPDTQYF
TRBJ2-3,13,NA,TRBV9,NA,TGTGCCAGCAGCCCGCAGGGCACAGATACGCAGTATTTT,CASSPQGTDTQYF
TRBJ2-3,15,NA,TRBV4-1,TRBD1,TGCGCCAGCAGCCACGGGGACAGCTTTAGTGATACGCAGTATTTT,CASSHGDSFSDTQYF
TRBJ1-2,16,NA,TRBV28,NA,TGTGCCAGCAGTTTTCCCAGGACCAAGGGGATGGATGGCTACACCTTC,CASSFPRTKGMDGYTF
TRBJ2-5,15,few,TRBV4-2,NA,TGTGCCAGCAGCCAAGTTACAGGCCCCCAAGAGACCCAGTACTTC,CASSQVTGPQETQYF
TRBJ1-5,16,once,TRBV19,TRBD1,TGTGCCAGTACCTTCAACCAGGGGGCTAGGAATCAGCCCCAGCATTTT,CASTFNQGARNQPQHF
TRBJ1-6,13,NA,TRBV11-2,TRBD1,TGTGCCAGCAGCACCCGACAGGGTTTAACCCTCCACTTT,CASSTRQGLTLHF
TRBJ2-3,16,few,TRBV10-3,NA,TGTGCCATCAGTCGGCTACTAGTCACTAACACAGATACGCAGTATTTT,CAISRLLVTNTDTQYF